The 15 T cell receptor beta chains given below trace back to one sample, sequenced in a study of T cell repertoires in aging, cancer and after chemotherapy. Rearranged V-D-J TRB sequences were amplified with a mixed TRB-A/B primer pool. MiXCR was run by TCRdb on the multiplex PCR reads, yielding one entry per CDR3 protein. In the table there are 1,500 to 2,000 distinct CDR3 sequences, roughly 32% of which are singletons. The template was genomic DNA from peripheral blood, not RNA. Sequencing was performed on blood. Receptors were obtained from a human donor with a blood cancer.

This clonotype is labeled large (0.1 to 1%). The V call is TRBV18, the J call TRBJ1-5, with TRBD1 matching 7 bases. Germline V lookup: CDR1 KGHSH, CDR2 LQKENI. CDR3 length: 14 amino acids. V was clipped by 6 bases and J by 4 bases; unmatched bases: 6. CDR3 amino acids: CASSAGTENQPQHF. CDR3 coding DNA: TGTGCCAGCTCGGCCGGGACAGAGAATCAGCCCCAGCATTTT.

The chain uses TRBV7-6 and TRBJ2-5, with 11 positions matching TRBD2. Losses at the gene ends were 0 bases for V and 5 bases for J; bases not matched to a gene: 11. Germline CDR1 SGHVS, CDR2 FNYEAQ. CDR3 size: 18 residues. The CDR3 sequence: CASSLALASGGFRETQYF. CDR3 sequence (DNA): TGTGCCAGCAGCTTAGCGCTGGCTAGCGGGGGGTTTAGGGAGACCCAGTACTTC. Supplemented by reference TRBV7-6 and TRBJ2-5, the full variable domain reads GAGVSQSPRYKVTKRGQDVALRCDPISGHVSLYWYRQALGQGPEFLTYFNYEAQQDKSGLPNDRFSAERPEGSISTLTIQRTEQRDSAMYRCASSLALASGGFRETQYFGPGTRLLVL.

By share of the sample, this clonotype is medium-sized. The chain uses TRBV6-5 and TRBJ2-7; D might be TRBD2 (6 bases). CDR1 is MNHEY, CDR2 SVGAGI, per germline. V was pared by 0 bases and J by 8 bases, with 17 bases between. The CDR3 length is 15 residues. The CDR3 DNA reads TGTGCCAGCAGTTACTCGCGGGGAGCGGATAGGAAGCAGTACTTC. Encoded protein: CASSYSRGADRKQYF.

This clonotype was detected a few times. The chain carries TRBV20-1 and TRBJ1-3; D is uncertain. The germline gives CDR1 DFQATT, CDR2 SNEGSKA (reference sequence). Trimming stripped 5 bases from V and 0 bases from J, with 11 bases between. The CDR3 contains 14 residues. The CDR3 loop reads CSAGLLDSGNTIYF. The DNA for the CDR3 is TGCAGTGCTGGACTCTTGGACTCTGGAAACACCATATATTTT.

Concerning this clonotype itself: One junction end does not reproduce the germline sequence, and a read error may be involved. The chain uses TRBV6-5 and TRBJ2-1; 11 nucleotides line up with TRBD1. The CDR3 length is 11 residues. Germline CDR1 is MNHEY and CDR2 is SVGAGI. CDR3 bases: TGTGCCAGCAGTTATAGGGACAGGGGGGTCTTC. It translates to CASSYRDRGVF.

The count of this clonotype is one. The chain combines TRBV7-6 with TRBJ2-7; no definite D call. The CDR3 is made up of 13 amino acids. CDR1 is SGHVS and CDR2 is FNYEAQ in the germline V gene. Trimming removed 5 bases from V and 3 bases from J, with 11 bases in between. As DNA, the CDR3 is TGTGCCAGCAGCCCCCTCGAGCACTACGAGCAGTACTTC. Protein sequence: CASSPLEHYEQYF.

The V and J genes are TRBV5-1 and TRBJ1-4; TRBD1 aligns across 7 bases. The CDR3 has 15 residues. Germline V gives CDR1 SGHRS, CDR2 YFSETQ. The V and J ends lost 0 bases and 12 bases, in that order; junction bases with no gene match: 11. CDR3: CASSLDTGVVQELFF. In DNA, the CDR3 is TGCGCCAGCAGCTTGGATACAGGGGTGGTGCAGGAACTGTTTTTT.

V usage is TRBV5-4 and J usage is TRBJ2-2; 11 bases match TRBD2. The CDR3 sequence is 16 residues long. V shed 3 bases and J 7 bases; nucleotides not matched to a gene: 8. Germline V CDR1 and CDR2: SGHNT, YYREEE (reference sequence). The CDR3 DNA reads as TGTGCCAGCAGCTCCACCCTTAGCGGGGGGGTCGGGGAGCTGTTTTTT. It yields the protein CASSSTLSGGVGELFF.

By sample share, this clonotype is large. The chain uses TRBV7-2 and TRBJ2-4; D remains ambiguous. CDR1 is SGHTA and CDR2 is FQGNSA in the germline V gene. The CDR3 covers 18 residues. The ends were cut back, 1 base at V and 3 bases at J, with 19 bases in the middle. CDR3 bases: TGTGCCAGCAGCTTAGTCCCGCCAGGTCGGGCTCACAAAAACATTCAGTACTTC. Translating gives CASSLVPPGRAHKNIQYF.

This clonotype occurred a few times. This rearrangement joins TRBV5-1 to TRBJ2-3, with unresolved D. Germline CDR1 and CDR2: SGHRS and YFSETQ. The ends were cut back, 1 base at V and 2 bases at J, with 8 bases in the middle. There are 14 residues in the CDR3. CDR3 coding DNA: TGCGCCAGCAGCTTGAGGTTAGTCACAGATACGCAGTATTTT. It codes for CASSLRLVTDTQYF.

The CDR3 DNA is TGTGCCAGCAGCACGGGGACAGGGGGGGGGCAAGAGACCCAGTACTTC. Its protein product is CASSTGTGGGQETQYF. J is TRBJ2-5 and V is TRBV7-6; 11 bases align to TRBD1. CDR3 size: 16 residues. Germline V gives CDR1 SGHVS, CDR2 FNYEAQ. Losses at the gene ends were 5 bases for V and 2 bases for J; bases not matched to a gene: 7.

The chain is built from TRBV27 and TRBJ1-5; TRBD1 might be the D (5 bases). The CDR3 is 13 amino acids. V lost 5 bases and J lost 4, with 9 bases in between. CDR1 and CDR2 from the germline V gene are MNHEY and SMNVEV (reference sequence). The CDR3: CASSLGVNQPQHF. DNA of the CDR3: TGTGCCAGCAGTCTGGGGGTAAATCAGCCCCAGCATTTT.

This sequence joins TRBV4-2 and TRBJ1-5; a possible D gene is TRBD1 (5 bases). This CDR3 is 16 amino acids long. Germline CDR1 is LGHNA and CDR2 is YNFKEQ. Trimming took off 0 bases at V and 6 bases at J, with 15 bases between the two ends. The CDR3 coding sequence is TGTGCCAGCAGCCAAGATGATTGGGGGATTGGTCAGCCCCAGCATTTT. This encodes CASSQDDWGIGQPQHF.

To note about this clonotype: Germline and junction disagree at one end, which may indicate a read error. This sequence joins TRBV5-1 and TRBJ1-4; 7 nucleotides align to TRBD1. CDR1 is SGHRS, CDR2 YFSETQ, per germline. The CDR3 length is 14 residues. Here the CDR3 reads CASSLTGKNEKLFF. CDR3 DNA sequence: TGTGCCAGCAGCTTGACAGGGAAGAATGAAAAACTGTTTTTT.

The chain has TRBV18 and TRBJ1-1; 7 bases are shared with TRBD1. The germline CDR1 and CDR2 sequences are KGHSH and LQKENI. Trimming took 5 bases from V and 3 from J; bases not matched to a gene: 3. The CDR3 sequence is 13 residues long. This CDR3 is CASSITGDTEAFF. The CDR3 nucleotides read TGTGCCAGCTCAATCACAGGGGACACTGAAGCTTTCTTT.